This T cell receptor beta chain is drawn from a study of metastatic and nonmetastatic thyroid tumors. As for the study in general: Samples came from malignant and benign thyroid patients, and repertoires were compared across blood and tumor or nodule tissue. General study findings and limits: Reports indicated that malignant thyroid tumors showed significantly higher TCR beta diversity than benign nodules did, in blood and tumor.

Using MiXCR, TCRdb re-called clones from the PCR reads. The data show around 25,000 clones, about a quarter seen once. Thyroid surgery took place with no prior treatment in any patient. The junction had 1 base not matched to a gene; V was cut back by 0 bases and J by 1 base. The CDR3 is 15 residues long. Germline-derived CDR1 and CDR2 are MNHEY and SMNVEV (reference sequence). This clone has a handful of counts. Its target is not known. The clonotype comes from a female donor with papillary thyroid cancer or a benign thyroid nodule (not recorded which). Some clones in this sample may be carry-over from other donors' samples. V gene TRBV27 combines with J gene TRBJ1-1; 8 bases fit TRBD1. Sequencing was done on a sample of blood. The CDR3 DNA sequence: TGTGCCAGCAGTTTATCGGACAGGGCGAACACTGAAGCTTTCTTT. Protein: CASSLSDRANTEAFF.